This note documents a single T cell receptor (beta chain) sequence. Its antigen is not identified. The data stem from a study of cytomegalovirus exposure and HLA in healthy donors. Overall study findings and caveats: Follow-up analysis found HLA locus-dependent TCR association rates, highest for DRB1 and lowest for HLA-C. Rare TCR sequences predominated, though certain public TCRs were found in many donors.

Vbeta (60) and Jbeta (13) primers were used in the PCR. Repertoires were generated with immunoSEQ multiplex PCR, while TCRdb's copy carries only in-frame clones and drops some. In the table there are 200,000 to 250,000 clones, more than 75% of which are singletons. The CDR3 contains 15 residues. V lost 8 bases, J lost 1 base, and 12 bases stayed unmatched. Germline V CDR1 and CDR2: GTSNPN, SVGIG (reference sequence). Material: PBMCs. This receptor was obtained from a woman aged 40 to 55 in good health and CMV-seronegative. The gene calls are TRBV30 and TRBJ2-3, with 7 bases lining up with TRBD2. CDR3 in amino acids: CAGTSGAGGTDTQYF. Here the CDR3 DNA reads TGTGCCGGGACCAGCGGGGCGGGAGGCACAGATACGCAGTATTTT.